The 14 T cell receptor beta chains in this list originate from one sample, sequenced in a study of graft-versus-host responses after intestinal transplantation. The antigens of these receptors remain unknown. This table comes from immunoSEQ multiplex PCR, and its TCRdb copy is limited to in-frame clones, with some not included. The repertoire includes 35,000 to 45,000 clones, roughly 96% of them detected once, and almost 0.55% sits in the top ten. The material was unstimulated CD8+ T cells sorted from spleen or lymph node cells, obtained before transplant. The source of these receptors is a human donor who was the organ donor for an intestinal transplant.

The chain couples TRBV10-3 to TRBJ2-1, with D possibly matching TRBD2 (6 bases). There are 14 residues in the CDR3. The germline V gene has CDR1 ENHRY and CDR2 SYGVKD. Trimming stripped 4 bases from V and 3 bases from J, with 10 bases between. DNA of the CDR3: TGTGCCATCAGTGCGGGGGAGAGCTACAATGAGCAGTTCTTC. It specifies CAISAGESYNEQFF.

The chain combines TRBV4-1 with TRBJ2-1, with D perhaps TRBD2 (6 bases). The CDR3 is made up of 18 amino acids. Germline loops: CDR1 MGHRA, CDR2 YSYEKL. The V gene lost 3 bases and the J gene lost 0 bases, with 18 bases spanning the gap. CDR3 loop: CASSQDKLASGSYNEQFF. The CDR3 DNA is TGCGCCAGCAGCCAGGATAAACTAGCATCCGGCTCCTACAATGAGCAGTTCTTC.

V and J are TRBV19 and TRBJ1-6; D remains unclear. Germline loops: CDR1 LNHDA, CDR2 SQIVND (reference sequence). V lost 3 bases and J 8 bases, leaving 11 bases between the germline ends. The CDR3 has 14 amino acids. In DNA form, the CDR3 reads TGTGCCAGTAGTATTAGCGGGCGCGATTCACCCCTCCACTTT. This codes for CASSISGRDSPLHF.

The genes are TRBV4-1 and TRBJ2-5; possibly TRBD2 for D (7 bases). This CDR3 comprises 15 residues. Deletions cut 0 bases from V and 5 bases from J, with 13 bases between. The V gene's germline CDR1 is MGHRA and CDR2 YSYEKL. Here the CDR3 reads CASSQDSGGRETQYF. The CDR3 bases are TGCGCCAGCAGCCAAGATTCGGGGGGCAGGGAGACCCAGTACTTC.

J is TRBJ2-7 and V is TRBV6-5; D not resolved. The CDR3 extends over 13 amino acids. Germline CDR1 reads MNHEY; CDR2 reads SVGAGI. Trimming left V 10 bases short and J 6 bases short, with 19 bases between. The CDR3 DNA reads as TGTGCCACCAACTTCGCACGGTCTGGCGAGCAGTACTTC. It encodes CATNFARSGEQYF.

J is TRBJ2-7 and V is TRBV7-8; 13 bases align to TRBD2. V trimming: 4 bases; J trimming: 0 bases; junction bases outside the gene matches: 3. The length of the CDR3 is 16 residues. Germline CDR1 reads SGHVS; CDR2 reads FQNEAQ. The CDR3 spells CASSSRTSGGSYEQYF. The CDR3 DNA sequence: TGTGCCAGCAGCTCCAGGACTAGCGGGGGCTCCTACGAGCAGTACTTC.

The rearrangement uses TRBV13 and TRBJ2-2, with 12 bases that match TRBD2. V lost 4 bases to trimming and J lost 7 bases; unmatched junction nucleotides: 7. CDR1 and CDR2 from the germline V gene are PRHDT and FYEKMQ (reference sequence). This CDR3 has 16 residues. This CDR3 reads CASSSRLAGVIGELFF. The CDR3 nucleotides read TGTGCCAGCAGCTCTCGACTAGCGGGGGTAATCGGGGAGCTGTTTTTT. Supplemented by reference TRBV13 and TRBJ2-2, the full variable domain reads AAGVIQSPRHLIKEKRETATLKCYPIPRHDTVYWYQQGPGQDPQFLISFYEKMQSDKGSIPDRFSAQQFSDYHSELNMSSLELGDSALYFCASSSRLAGVIGELFFGEGSRLTVL.

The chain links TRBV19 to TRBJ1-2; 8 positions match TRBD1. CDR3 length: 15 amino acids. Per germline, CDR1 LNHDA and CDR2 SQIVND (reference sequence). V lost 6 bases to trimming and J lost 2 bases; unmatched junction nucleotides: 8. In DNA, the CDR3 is TGTGCCAGTAGCGGGAGATGGGACAGGAACTATGGCTACACCTTC. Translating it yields CASSGRWDRNYGYTF. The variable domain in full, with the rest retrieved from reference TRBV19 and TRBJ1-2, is DGGITQSPKYLFRKEGQNVTLSCEQNLNHDAMYWYRQDPGQGLRLIYYSQIVNDFQKGDIAEGYSVSREKKESFPLTVTSAQKNPTAFYLCASSGRWDRNYGYTFGSGTRLTVV.

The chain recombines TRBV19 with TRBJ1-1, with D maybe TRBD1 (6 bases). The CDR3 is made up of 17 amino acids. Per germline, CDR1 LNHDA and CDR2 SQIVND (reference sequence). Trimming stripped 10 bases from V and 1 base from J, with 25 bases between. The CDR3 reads CATGRDKREIENTEAFF. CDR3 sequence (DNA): TGTGCCACCGGGCGGGACAAACGAGAGATTGAGAACACTGAAGCTTTCTTT.

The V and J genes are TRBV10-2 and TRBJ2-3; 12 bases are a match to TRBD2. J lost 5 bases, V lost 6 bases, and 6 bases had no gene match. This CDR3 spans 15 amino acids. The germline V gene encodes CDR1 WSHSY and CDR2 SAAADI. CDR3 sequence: CASSFLAGGQDTQYF. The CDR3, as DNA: TGCGCCAGCAGCTTCCTAGCGGGGGGGCAAGATACGCAGTATTTT.

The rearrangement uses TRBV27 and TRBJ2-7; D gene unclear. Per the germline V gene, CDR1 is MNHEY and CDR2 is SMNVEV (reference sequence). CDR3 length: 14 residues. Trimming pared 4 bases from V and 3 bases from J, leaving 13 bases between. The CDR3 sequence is CASSSSIHGYEQYF. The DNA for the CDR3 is TGTGCCAGCAGTTCCAGCATTCATGGCTACGAGCAGTACTTC.

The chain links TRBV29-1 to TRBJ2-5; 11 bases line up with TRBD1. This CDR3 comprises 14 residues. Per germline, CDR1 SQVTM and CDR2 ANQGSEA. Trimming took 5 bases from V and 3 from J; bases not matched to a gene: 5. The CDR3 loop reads CSVRTGGAEETQYF. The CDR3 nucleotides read TGCAGCGTTCGGACAGGGGGCGCAGAAGAGACCCAGTACTTC. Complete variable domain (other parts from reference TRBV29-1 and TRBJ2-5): SAVISQKPSRDICQRGTSLTIQCQVDSQVTMMFWYRQQPGQSLTLIATANQGSEATYESGFVIDKFPISRPNLTFSTLTVSNMSPEDSSIYLCSVRTGGAEETQYFGPGTRLLVL.

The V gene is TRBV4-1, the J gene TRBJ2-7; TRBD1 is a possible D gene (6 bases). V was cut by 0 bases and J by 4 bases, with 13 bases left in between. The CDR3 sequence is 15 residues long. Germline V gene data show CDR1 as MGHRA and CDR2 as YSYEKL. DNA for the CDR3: TGCGCCAGCAGCCAAGATGGGACAACCGGGTACGAGCAGTACTTC. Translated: CASSQDGTTGYEQYF.

CDR3 region: CASSSFGGANEKLFF. In nucleotides, the CDR3 is TGTGCCAGCAGCTCCTTCGGGGGGGCTAATGAAAAACTGTTTTTT. The J gene is TRBJ1-4, the V gene TRBV7-9; D possibly corresponds to TRBD1 (5 bases). CDR3 length: 15 amino acids. The germline CDR1 and CDR2 sequences are SEHNR and FQNEAQ (reference sequence). V gave up 4 bases and J gave up 3 bases, with 12 bases separating them.